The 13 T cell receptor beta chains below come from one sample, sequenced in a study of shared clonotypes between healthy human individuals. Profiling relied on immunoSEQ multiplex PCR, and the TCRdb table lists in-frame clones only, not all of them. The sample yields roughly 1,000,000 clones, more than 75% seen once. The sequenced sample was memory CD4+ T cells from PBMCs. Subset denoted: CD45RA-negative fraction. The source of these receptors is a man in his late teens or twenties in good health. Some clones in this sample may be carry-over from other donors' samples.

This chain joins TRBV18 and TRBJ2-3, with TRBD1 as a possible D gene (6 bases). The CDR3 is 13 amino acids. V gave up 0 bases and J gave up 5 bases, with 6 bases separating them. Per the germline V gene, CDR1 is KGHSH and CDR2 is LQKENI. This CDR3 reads CASSPPTGDTQYF. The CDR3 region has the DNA TGTGCCAGCTCACCACCGACAGGAGATACGCAGTATTTT.

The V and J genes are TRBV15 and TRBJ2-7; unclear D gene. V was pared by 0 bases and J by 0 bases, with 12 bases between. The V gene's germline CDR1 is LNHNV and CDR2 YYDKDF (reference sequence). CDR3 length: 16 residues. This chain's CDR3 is CATSRDRSANSYEQYF. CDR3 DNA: TGTGCCACCAGCAGAGATCGGTCGGCGAACTCCTACGAGCAGTACTTC.

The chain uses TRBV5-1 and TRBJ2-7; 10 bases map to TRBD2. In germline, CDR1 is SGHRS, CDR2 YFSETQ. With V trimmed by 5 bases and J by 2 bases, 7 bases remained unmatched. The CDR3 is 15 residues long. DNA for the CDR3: TGCGCCAGCAGTTCCGGACTAGCGGTAACCTACGAGCAGTACTTC. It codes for CASSSGLAVTYEQYF.

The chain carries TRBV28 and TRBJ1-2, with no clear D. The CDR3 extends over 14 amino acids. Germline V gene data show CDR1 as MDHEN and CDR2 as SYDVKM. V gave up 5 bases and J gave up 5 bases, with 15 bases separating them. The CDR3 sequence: CASSLTPVRYGYTF. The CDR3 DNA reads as TGTGCCAGCAGTCTAACCCCGGTACGGTATGGCTACACCTTC.

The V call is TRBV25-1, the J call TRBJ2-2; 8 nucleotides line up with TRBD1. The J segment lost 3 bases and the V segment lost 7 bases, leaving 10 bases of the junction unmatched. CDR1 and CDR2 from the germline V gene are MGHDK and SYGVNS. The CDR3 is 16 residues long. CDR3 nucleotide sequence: TGTGCCAGCACCTCACGGGCAGGGGGCTACACCGGGGAGCTGTTTTTT. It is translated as CASTSRAGGYTGELFF.

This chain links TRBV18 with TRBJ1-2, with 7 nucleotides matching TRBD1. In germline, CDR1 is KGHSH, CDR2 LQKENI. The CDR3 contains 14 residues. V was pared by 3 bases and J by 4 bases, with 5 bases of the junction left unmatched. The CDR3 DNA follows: TGTGCCAGCTCACCCCCCGGGACAGCCTATGGCTACACCTTC. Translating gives CASSPPGTAYGYTF.

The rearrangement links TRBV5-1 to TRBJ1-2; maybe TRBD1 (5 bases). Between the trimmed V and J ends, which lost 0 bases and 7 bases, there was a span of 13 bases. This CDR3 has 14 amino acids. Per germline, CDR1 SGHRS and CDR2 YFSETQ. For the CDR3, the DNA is TGCGCCAGCAGCTTGGGACAGCCTCTTGCTGGCTACACCTTC. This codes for CASSLGQPLAGYTF.

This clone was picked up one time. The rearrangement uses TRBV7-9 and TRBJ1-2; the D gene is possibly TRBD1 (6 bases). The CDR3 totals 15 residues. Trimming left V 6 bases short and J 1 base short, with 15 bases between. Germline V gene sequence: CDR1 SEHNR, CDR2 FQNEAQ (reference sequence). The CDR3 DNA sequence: TGTGCCAGCAGTCTCAGGGGCGCTGTTAACTATGGCTACACCTTC. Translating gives CASSLRGAVNYGYTF.

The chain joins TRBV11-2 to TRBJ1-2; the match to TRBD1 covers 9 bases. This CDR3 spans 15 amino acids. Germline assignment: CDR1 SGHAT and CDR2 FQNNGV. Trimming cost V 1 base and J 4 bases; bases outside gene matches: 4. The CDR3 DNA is TGTGCCAGCAGCTTAGCCGCACAGGGGGCCTATGGCTACACCTTC. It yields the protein CASSLAAQGAYGYTF.

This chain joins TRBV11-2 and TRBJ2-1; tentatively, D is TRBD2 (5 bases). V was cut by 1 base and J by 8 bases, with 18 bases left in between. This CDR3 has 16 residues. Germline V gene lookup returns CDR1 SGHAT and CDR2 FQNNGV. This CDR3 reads CASSLARLAGIDEQFF. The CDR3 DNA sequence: TGTGCCAGCAGCTTAGCGCGTCTAGCTGGTATAGATGAGCAGTTCTTC.

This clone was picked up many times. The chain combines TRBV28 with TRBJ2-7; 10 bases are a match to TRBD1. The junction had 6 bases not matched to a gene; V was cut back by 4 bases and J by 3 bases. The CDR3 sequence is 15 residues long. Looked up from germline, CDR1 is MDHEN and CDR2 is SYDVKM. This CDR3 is CASSSPGQGDYEQYF. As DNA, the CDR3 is TGTGCCAGCAGTTCCCCTGGACAGGGGGACTACGAGCAGTACTTC.

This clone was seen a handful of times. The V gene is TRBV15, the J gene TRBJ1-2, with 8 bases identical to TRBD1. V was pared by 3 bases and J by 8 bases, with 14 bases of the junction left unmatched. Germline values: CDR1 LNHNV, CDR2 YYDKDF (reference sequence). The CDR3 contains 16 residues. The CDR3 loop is CATSREKQGEGNGYTF. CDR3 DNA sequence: TGTGCCACCAGCAGGGAAAAACAGGGGGAGGGGAACGGCTACACCTTC.

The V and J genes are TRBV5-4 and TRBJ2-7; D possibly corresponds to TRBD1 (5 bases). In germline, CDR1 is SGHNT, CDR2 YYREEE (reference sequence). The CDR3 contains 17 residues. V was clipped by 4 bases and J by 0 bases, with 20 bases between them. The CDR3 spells CASSRKLGDSYSYEQYF. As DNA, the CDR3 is TGTGCCAGCAGCCGAAAGTTGGGCGACAGTTACTCCTACGAGCAGTACTTC.